Listed below are T cell receptor beta chains from one sample, sequenced in a study of neurological immune-mediated disorders. TCRdb called the 5' RACE reads again in MiXCR, with one record for every CDR3 protein. The data hold under 70,000 distinct CDR3 sequences, with about 24% observed a single time. Sequenced: PBMCs. Receptor source: a man aged 55 to 69 with HTLV-1-associated myelopathy (HAM/TSP). Both conserved end residues are part of each CDR3. The D gene is left open where the match is weak. Clone size is not always given. Where it is, it says once, few, many or a class for expanded clones.

clone size: NA
CDR3 length: 15
D gene: NA
J gene: TRBJ2-2
V gene: TRBV29-1
CDR3 protein: CSVHTNQASTGELFF
CDR3 DNA: TGCAGCGTACATACGAACCAAGCGAGCACCGGGGAGCTGTTTTTT

clone size: NA
CDR3 length: 14
D gene: NA
J gene: TRBJ2-7
V gene: TRBV6-5
CDR3 protein: CASSFRQESYEQYF
CDR3 DNA: TGTGCCAGCAGTTTCCGACAGGAGTCCTACGAGCAGTACTTC

clone size: many
CDR3 length: 14
D gene: NA
J gene: TRBJ2-7
V gene: TRBV5-1
CDR3 protein: CASSLEGFSYEQYF
CDR3 DNA: TGCGCCAGCAGCTTGGAAGGCTTCTCCTACGAGCAGTACTTC

clone size: many
CDR3 length: 14
D gene: NA
J gene: TRBJ2-3
V gene: TRBV12-3/TRBV12-4
CDR3 protein: CASGGLADTDTQYF
CDR3 DNA: TGTGCCAGCGGGGGGCTAGCGGACACAGATACGCAGTATTTT

clone size: medium-sized
CDR3 length: 13
D gene: NA
J gene: TRBJ2-5
V gene: TRBV5-6
CDR3 protein: CASLKQGQETQYF
CDR3 DNA: TGTGCCAGCTTAAAGCAGGGACAAGAGACCCAGTACTTC

clone size: NA
CDR3 length: 12
D gene: NA
J gene: TRBJ2-4
V gene: TRBV5-1
CDR3 protein: CASSLAGDIQYF
CDR3 DNA: TGCGCCAGCAGCTTGGCGGGCGACATTCAGTACTTC

clone size: many
CDR3 length: 16
D gene: NA
J gene: TRBJ2-3
V gene: TRBV5-1
CDR3 protein: CASSKQVGPSTDTQYF
CDR3 DNA: TGCGCCAGCAGCAAACAGGTGGGCCCTAGCACAGATACGCAGTATTTT

clone size: many
CDR3 length: 16
D gene: NA
J gene: TRBJ1-5
V gene: TRBV20-1
CDR3 protein: CSASSKDEAINQPQHF
CDR3 DNA: TGCAGTGCTAGTAGTAAGGACGAGGCCATCAATCAGCCCCAGCATTTT

clone size: NA
CDR3 length: 13
D gene: TRBD2
J gene: TRBJ2-1
V gene: TRBV27
CDR3 protein: CASMAGGLNEQFF
CDR3 DNA: TGTGCCAGCATGGCGGGAGGCCTCAATGAGCAGTTCTTC

clone size: once
CDR3 length: 15
D gene: TRBD2
J gene: TRBJ2-5
V gene: TRBV7-8
CDR3 protein: CASREGSSGQETQYF
CDR3 DNA: TGTGCCAGCAGGGAGGGGTCTAGCGGTCAAGAGACCCAGTACTTC

clone size: many
CDR3 length: 16
D gene: TRBD1
J gene: TRBJ1-1
V gene: TRBV6-1
CDR3 protein: CASSVLPGQGNTEAFF
CDR3 DNA: TGTGCCAGCAGCGTCCTCCCGGGACAGGGGAACACTGAAGCTTTCTTT

clone size: many
CDR3 length: 16
D gene: NA
J gene: TRBJ2-5
V gene: TRBV24-1
CDR3 protein: CATSDSGKGGQETQYF
CDR3 DNA: TGTGCCACCAGTGATTCCGGTAAAGGGGGCCAAGAGACCCAGTACTTC

clone size: NA
CDR3 length: 15
D gene: TRBD2
J gene: TRBJ2-7
V gene: TRBV6-1
CDR3 protein: CASSGTSGSSYEQYF
CDR3 DNA: TGTGCCAGCAGTGGGACTAGCGGGAGTTCCTACGAGCAGTACTTC

clone size: NA
CDR3 length: 13
D gene: NA
J gene: TRBJ1-1
V gene: TRBV7-3
CDR3 protein: CASSPGYRTEAFF
CDR3 DNA: TGTGCCAGCAGCCCGGGTTATAGGACTGAAGCTTTCTTT

clone size: many
CDR3 length: 14
D gene: TRBD1
J gene: TRBJ1-2
V gene: TRBV7-3
CDR3 protein: CASSPDRGVGGYTF
CDR3 DNA: TGTGCCAGCAGCCCGGACAGGGGTGTTGGTGGCTACACCTTC

clone size: NA
CDR3 length: 15
D gene: NA
J gene: TRBJ2-1
V gene: TRBV29-1
CDR3 protein: CSVAGAAGFRNEQFF
CDR3 DNA: TGCAGCGTCGCAGGAGCCGCGGGATTTCGGAATGAGCAGTTCTTC

clone size: many
CDR3 length: 19
D gene: TRBD1
J gene: TRBJ2-3
V gene: TRBV27
CDR3 protein: CASTGVGSPGTGFVDTQYF
CDR3 DNA: TGTGCCAGCACGGGAGTGGGTTCCCCCGGGACAGGGTTTGTAGATACGCAGTATTTT

clone size: many
CDR3 length: 18
D gene: TRBD1
J gene: TRBJ1-1
V gene: TRBV3-1
CDR3 protein: CASSQDSRDRGRGTEAFF
CDR3 DNA: TGTGCCAGCAGCCAAGATTCGCGGGACAGGGGGCGCGGCACTGAAGCTTTCTTT

clone size: many
CDR3 length: 15
D gene: TRBD1
J gene: TRBJ2-2
V gene: TRBV14
CDR3 protein: CASSQRPGGTGELFF
CDR3 DNA: TGTGCCAGCAGCCAGAGACCAGGGGGCACCGGGGAGCTGTTTTTT

clone size: many
CDR3 length: 15
D gene: NA
J gene: TRBJ2-3
V gene: TRBV5-6
CDR3 protein: CASSSDIRSTDTQYF
CDR3 DNA: TGTGCCAGCAGCTCGGACATAAGAAGCACAGATACGCAGTATTTT

clone size: many
CDR3 length: 15
D gene: TRBD2
J gene: TRBJ2-5
V gene: TRBV5-1
CDR3 protein: CASGTSGRARETQYF
CDR3 DNA: TGCGCCAGCGGAACTAGCGGGAGGGCCCGTGAGACCCAGTACTTC

clone size: many
CDR3 length: 17
D gene: TRBD2
J gene: TRBJ2-6
V gene: TRBV5-1
CDR3 protein: CASSSLAGISGANVLTF
CDR3 DNA: TGCGCCAGCAGCTCCCTAGCGGGGATTTCTGGGGCCAACGTCCTGACTTTC

clone size: many
CDR3 length: 16
D gene: NA
J gene: TRBJ2-5
V gene: TRBV7-9
CDR3 protein: CASSVRVRGLQETQYF
CDR3 DNA: TGTGCCAGCAGCGTGAGAGTCAGGGGTCTCCAAGAGACCCAGTACTTC

clone size: many
CDR3 length: 15
D gene: TRBD1
J gene: TRBJ1-1
V gene: TRBV20-1
CDR3 protein: CSAIPSGQGVSEAFF
CDR3 DNA: TGCAGTGCCATCCCCTCAGGGCAGGGGGTTTCGGAAGCTTTCTTT

clone size: many
CDR3 length: 18
D gene: TRBD2
J gene: TRBJ2-1
V gene: TRBV2
CDR3 protein: CASKSGSGRAMSYNEQFF
CDR3 DNA: TGTGCCAGCAAATCGGGTAGCGGGAGGGCTATGTCCTACAATGAGCAGTTCTTC

clone size: NA
CDR3 length: 15
D gene: NA
J gene: TRBJ2-3
V gene: TRBV28
CDR3 protein: CASNRVRVIPDTQYF
CDR3 DNA: TGTGCCAGCAACAGGGTGCGGGTAATCCCAGATACGCAGTATTTT

clone size: many
CDR3 length: 16
D gene: TRBD2
J gene: TRBJ2-1
V gene: TRBV9
CDR3 protein: CASSEGSGRFYNEQFF
CDR3 DNA: TGTGCCAGCAGCGAGGGTAGCGGGCGTTTTTACAATGAGCAGTTCTTC

clone size: medium-sized
CDR3 length: 16
D gene: TRBD2
J gene: TRBJ2-5
V gene: TRBV29-1
CDR3 protein: CSVDRLAGVTGETQYF
CDR3 DNA: TGCAGCGTTGACCGACTAGCGGGAGTCACCGGAGAGACCCAGTACTTC

clone size: many
CDR3 length: 14
D gene: TRBD2
J gene: TRBJ2-5
V gene: TRBV20-1
CDR3 protein: CSAATSGTQETQYF
CDR3 DNA: TGCAGTGCAGCGACTAGCGGAACACAAGAGACCCAGTACTTC

clone size: many
CDR3 length: 17
D gene: TRBD1
J gene: TRBJ1-1
V gene: TRBV20-1
CDR3 protein: CSASRGQGVIMNTEAFF
CDR3 DNA: TGCAGTGCTAGCAGGGGACAGGGAGTTATAATGAACACTGAAGCTTTCTTT

clone size: many
CDR3 length: 17
D gene: NA
J gene: TRBJ2-2
V gene: TRBV6-5
CDR3 protein: CASSSRTMTGEGGELFF
CDR3 DNA: TGTGCCAGCAGTTCTCGAACCATGACAGGGGAGGGCGGGGAGCTGTTTTTT

clone size: NA
CDR3 length: 14
D gene: NA
J gene: TRBJ2-7
V gene: TRBV11-2
CDR3 protein: CASSSQGLNYEQYF
CDR3 DNA: TGTGCCAGCAGCTCGCAGGGTTTGAACTACGAGCAGTACTTC

clone size: many
CDR3 length: 14
D gene: TRBD1
J gene: TRBJ1-1
V gene: TRBV7-8
CDR3 protein: CASSIQGAGTEAFF
CDR3 DNA: TGTGCCAGCAGCATACAGGGGGCGGGGACTGAAGCTTTCTTT

clone size: many
CDR3 length: 14
D gene: NA
J gene: TRBJ1-2
V gene: TRBV3-1
CDR3 protein: CASNPDGSGFGYTF
CDR3 DNA: TGTGCCAGCAACCCGGACGGATCTGGGTTTGGCTACACCTTC

clone size: many
CDR3 length: 16
D gene: TRBD1
J gene: TRBJ2-7
V gene: TRBV10-3
CDR3 protein: CAINSGTGASSYEQYF
CDR3 DNA: TGTGCCATCAATTCAGGGACAGGGGCCTCCTCCTACGAGCAGTACTTC

clone size: many
CDR3 length: 14
D gene: TRBD1
J gene: TRBJ2-7
V gene: TRBV5-1
CDR3 protein: CASSPDRVFFEQYF
CDR3 DNA: TGCGCCAGCAGCCCGGACAGGGTATTCTTCGAGCAGTACTTC

clone size: many
CDR3 length: 14
D gene: NA
J gene: TRBJ2-1
V gene: TRBV4-1
CDR3 protein: CASSGFLAGYEQFF
CDR3 DNA: TGCGCCAGCAGCGGGTTTCTAGCCGGCTATGAGCAGTTCTTC